Here is one T cell receptor beta chain with its context. These data originate in a study of control samples from healthy donors and cancer patients. Profiled with immunoSEQ multiplex PCR; TCRdb holds only in-frame clones, not every one. The data contain 70,000 to 80,000 clones, around nine tenths of them singletons. CDR1 is MNHNS and CDR2 is SASEGT in the germline V gene. The CDR3 spans 13 residues. Deletions cut 1 base from V and 10 bases from J, with 10 bases between. The specimen sequenced was PBMCs. This clonotype was obtained from an older woman with head and neck cancer. This chain links TRBV6-1 with TRBJ1-4; maybe TRBD1 (6 bases). The CDR3 region is CASSEDRVGKLFF. CDR3 nucleotides: TGTGCCAGCAGTGAAGACAGGGTAGGAAAACTGTTTTTT.